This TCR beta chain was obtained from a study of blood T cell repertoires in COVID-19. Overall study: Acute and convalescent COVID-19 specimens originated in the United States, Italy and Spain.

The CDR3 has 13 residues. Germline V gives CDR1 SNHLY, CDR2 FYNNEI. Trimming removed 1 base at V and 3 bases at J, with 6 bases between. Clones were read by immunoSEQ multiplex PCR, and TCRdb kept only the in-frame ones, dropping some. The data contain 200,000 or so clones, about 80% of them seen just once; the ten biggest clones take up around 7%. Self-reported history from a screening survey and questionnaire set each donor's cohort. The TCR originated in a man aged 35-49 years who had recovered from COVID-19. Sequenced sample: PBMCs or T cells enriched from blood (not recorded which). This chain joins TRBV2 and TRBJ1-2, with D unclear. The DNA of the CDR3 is TGTGCCAGCAGTGAAGAACGAGACTATGGCTACACCTTC. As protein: CASSEERDYGYTF.